This TCR beta chain appears in the sequencing data of a study of blood T cell repertoires in COVID-19. Using immunoSEQ multiplex PCR, the repertoire was profiled, and TCRdb retains in-frame clones only, with some absent. The top ten clones hold roughly 6% of a sample with about 100,000 clones, roughly 71% of them seen once. V lost 9 bases and J 1 base, leaving 9 bases between the germline ends. The germline CDR1 and CDR2 sequences are MNHEY and SVGAGI. The CDR3 has 13 amino acids. This TCR was sampled from a man aged 80 or over with acute or convalescent COVID-19. The V call is TRBV6-5, the J call TRBJ2-2, with D uncertain. The specimen sequenced was peripheral blood. In DNA, the CDR3 is TGTGCCAGTGGCCCAGGGAACACCGGGGAGCTGTTTTTT. Its protein is CASGPGNTGELFF.